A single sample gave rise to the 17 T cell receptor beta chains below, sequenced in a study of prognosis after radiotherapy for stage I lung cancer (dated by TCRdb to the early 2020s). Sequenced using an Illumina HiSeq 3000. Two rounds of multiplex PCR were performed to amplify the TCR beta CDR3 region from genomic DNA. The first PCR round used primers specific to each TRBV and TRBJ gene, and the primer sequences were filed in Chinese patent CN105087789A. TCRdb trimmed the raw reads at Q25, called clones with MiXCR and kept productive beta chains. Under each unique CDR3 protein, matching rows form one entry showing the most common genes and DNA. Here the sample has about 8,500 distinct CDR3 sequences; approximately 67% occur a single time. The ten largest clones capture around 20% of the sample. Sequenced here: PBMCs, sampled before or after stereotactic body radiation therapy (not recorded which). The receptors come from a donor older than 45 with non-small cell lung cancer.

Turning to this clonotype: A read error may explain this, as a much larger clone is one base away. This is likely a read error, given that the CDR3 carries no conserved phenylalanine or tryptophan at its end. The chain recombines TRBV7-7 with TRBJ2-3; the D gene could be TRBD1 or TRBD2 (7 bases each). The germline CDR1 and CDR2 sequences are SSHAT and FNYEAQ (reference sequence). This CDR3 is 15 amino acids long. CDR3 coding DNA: TGTGCTAGCAGCCCCAGGGGGGGGGGCACAGATACGCAGTATCTT. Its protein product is CASSPRGGGTDTQYL.

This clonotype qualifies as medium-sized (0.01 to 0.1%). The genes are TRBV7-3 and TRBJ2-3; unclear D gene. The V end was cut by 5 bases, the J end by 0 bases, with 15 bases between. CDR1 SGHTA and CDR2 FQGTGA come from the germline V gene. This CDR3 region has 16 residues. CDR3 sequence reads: CASSPNRRASTDTQYF. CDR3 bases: TGTGCCAGCAGCCCAAACCGACGTGCGAGCACAGATACGCAGTATTTT.

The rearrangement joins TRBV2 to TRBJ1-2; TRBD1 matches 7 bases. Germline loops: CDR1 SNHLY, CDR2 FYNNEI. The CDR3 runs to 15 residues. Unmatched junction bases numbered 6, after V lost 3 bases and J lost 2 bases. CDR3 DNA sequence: TGTGCCAGCAGTGACAAGGGGGCCCGAAACTATGGCTACACCTTC. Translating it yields CASSDKGARNYGYTF.

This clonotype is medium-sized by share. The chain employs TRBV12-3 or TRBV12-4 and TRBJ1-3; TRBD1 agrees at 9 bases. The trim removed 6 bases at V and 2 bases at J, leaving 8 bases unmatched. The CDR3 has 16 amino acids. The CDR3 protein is CASSGLGTGTGNTIYF. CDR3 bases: TGTGCCAGCAGCGGACTGGGGACAGGGACTGGAAACACCATATATTTT.

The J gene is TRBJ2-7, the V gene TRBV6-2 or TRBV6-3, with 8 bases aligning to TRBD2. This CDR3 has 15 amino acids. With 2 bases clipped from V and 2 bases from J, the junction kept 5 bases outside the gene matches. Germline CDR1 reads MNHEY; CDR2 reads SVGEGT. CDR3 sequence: CASSYASGSTYEQYF. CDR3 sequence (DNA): TGTGCCAGCAGTTACGCGAGCGGGAGTACCTACGAGCAGTACTTC.

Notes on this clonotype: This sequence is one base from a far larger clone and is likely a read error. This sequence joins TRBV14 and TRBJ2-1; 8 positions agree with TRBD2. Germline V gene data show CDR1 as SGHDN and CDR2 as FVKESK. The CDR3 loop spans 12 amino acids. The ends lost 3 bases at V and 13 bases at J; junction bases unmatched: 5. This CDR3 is CASSHSGIDQFF. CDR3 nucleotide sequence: TGTGCCAGCAGCCATAGCGGGATTGATCAGTTCTTC.

The CDR3 bases are TGTGCCAGCAGTACTTATACCGAGCAGTTCTTC. Encoded protein: CASSTYTEQFF. V gene TRBV6-2 or TRBV6-3 combines with J gene TRBJ2-1; D is uncertain. The germline V gene has CDR1 MNHEY and CDR2 SVGEGT. V lost 5 bases and J lost 10, with 9 bases in between. This CDR3 region has 11 residues.

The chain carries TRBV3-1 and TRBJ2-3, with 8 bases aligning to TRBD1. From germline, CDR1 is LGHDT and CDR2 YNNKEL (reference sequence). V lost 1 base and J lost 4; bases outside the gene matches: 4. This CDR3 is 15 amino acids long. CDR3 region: CASSQVGTGADTQYF. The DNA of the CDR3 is TGTGCCAGCAGCCAAGTCGGGACAGGTGCAGATACGCAGTATTTT.

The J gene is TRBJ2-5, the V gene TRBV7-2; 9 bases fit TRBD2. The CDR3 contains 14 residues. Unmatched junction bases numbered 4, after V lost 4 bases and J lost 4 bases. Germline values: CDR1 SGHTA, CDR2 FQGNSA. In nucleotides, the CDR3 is TGTGCCAGCAGCTCGCGGGGGGGTAGAGAGACCCAGTACTTC. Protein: CASSSRGGRETQYF.

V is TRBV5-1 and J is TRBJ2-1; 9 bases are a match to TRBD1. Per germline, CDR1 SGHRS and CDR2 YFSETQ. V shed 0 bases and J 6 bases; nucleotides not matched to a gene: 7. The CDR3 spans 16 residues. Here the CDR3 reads CASSLEQGARSNEQFF. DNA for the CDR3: TGCGCCAGCAGCTTGGAACAGGGGGCGAGGAGCAATGAGCAGTTCTTC.

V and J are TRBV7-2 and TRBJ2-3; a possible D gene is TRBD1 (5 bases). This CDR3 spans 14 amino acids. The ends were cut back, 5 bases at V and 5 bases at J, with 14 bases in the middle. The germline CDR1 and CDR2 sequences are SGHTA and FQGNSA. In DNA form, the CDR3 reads TGTGCCAGCAGCGCTCCAAGGGGCGGAGATACGCAGTATTTT. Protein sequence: CASSAPRGGDTQYF.

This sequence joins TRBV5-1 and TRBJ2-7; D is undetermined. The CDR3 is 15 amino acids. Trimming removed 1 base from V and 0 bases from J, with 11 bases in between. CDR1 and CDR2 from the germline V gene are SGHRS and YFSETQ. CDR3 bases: TGCGCCAGCAGCTTGTCCGGTGGTAGCTCCTACGAGCAGTACTTC. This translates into CASSLSGGSSYEQYF.

The DNA for the CDR3 is TGTGCCAGCAGCCAAGAAGTCGAACTTTTCTACGAGCAGTACTTC. Its protein product is CASSQEVELFYEQYF. The genes are TRBV3-1 and TRBJ2-7; D ambiguous. In germline, CDR1 is LGHDT, CDR2 YNNKEL (reference sequence). The V gene lost 0 bases and the J gene lost 3 bases, with 12 bases spanning the gap. This CDR3 is built from 15 residues.

The CDR3 protein is CASSELRAALGELFF. The CDR3 region has the DNA TGTGCCAGCAGTGAACTAAGGGCAGCCCTCGGGGAGCTGTTTTTT. This chain connects TRBV2 to TRBJ2-2, with D unclear. The CDR3 runs to 15 residues. From germline, CDR1 is SNHLY and CDR2 FYNNEI. Trimming removed 2 bases at V and 7 bases at J, with 14 bases between.

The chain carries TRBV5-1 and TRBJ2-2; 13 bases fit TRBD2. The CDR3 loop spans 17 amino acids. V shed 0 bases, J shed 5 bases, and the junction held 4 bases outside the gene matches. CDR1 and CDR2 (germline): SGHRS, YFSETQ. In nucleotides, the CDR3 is TGCGCCAGCAGCTTGGAAGGGACTAGCGGGAATACCGGGGAGCTGTTTTTT. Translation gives CASSLEGTSGNTGELFF.

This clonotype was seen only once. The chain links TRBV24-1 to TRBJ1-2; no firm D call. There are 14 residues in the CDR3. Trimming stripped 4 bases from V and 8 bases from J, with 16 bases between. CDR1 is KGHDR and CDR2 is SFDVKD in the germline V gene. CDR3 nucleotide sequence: TGTGCCACCAGTGAGGCTGACCGAAGGAAGGGCTACACCTTC. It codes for CATSEADRRKGYTF.

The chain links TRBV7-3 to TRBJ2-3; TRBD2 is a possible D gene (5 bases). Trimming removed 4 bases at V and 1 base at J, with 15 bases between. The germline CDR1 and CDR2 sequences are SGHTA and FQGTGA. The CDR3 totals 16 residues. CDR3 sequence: CASSSRPAVGTDTQYF. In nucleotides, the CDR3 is TGTGCCAGCAGCTCTCGTCCAGCGGTAGGCACAGATACGCAGTATTTT.